The T cell receptor (beta chain) described here comes from a study of beta chain features in type 1 diabetes. In all sorted populations, purity surpassed 95%. With V trimmed by 2 bases and J by 5 bases, 5 bases remained unmatched. Germline V gene sequence: CDR1 GTSNPN, CDR2 SVGIG (reference sequence). The CDR3 contains 14 residues. Reverse transcription of all isolated RNA meant that expressed TCRB transcripts were sequenced. The repertoire was sequenced with immunoSEQ multiplex PCR; TCRdb's copy has only in-frame clones and lacks some. The sample contains a few hundred thousand clones, more than 13% of which appear only once.

The receptor was isolated from a woman aged 18-29 years in good health. Input material: naive CD4+ T cells from blood. This chain connects TRBV30 to TRBJ2-5; 10 bases line up with TRBD2. Written as DNA, the CDR3 is TGTGCCTGGAGTACTAGCGGGATTGGGGAGACCCAGTACTTC. This translates into CAWSTSGIGETQYF.